This TCR beta chain was sequenced for a study of shared clonotypes between healthy human individuals. Study details: Donors, aged 18 to 49, were a couple of women and three men. Study-wide results and caveats: The sole specimen, blood, was sampled, and tissue repertoires likely differ.

The CDR3 has 16 residues. V lost 0 bases, J lost 5 bases, and 6 bases stayed unmatched. Germline CDR1 and CDR2: SGHNT and YENEEA. TCRdb's copy holds only in-frame clones and misses some; the assay was immunoSEQ multiplex PCR. The data contain about 480,000 clones, approximately 79% of them singletons. This clone was counted many times. Its antigen is not known. The specimen was PBMCs. The chain is built from TRBV11-3 and TRBJ2-2, with 7 bases matching TRBD1. This sequence originates from a woman in her thirties or forties in good health. Some clones in this sample may be carry-over from other donors' samples. CDR3 region: CASSLDAGGVTGELFF. The CDR3 coding sequence is TGTGCCAGCAGCTTAGACGCAGGGGGTGTAACCGGGGAGCTGTTTTTT.